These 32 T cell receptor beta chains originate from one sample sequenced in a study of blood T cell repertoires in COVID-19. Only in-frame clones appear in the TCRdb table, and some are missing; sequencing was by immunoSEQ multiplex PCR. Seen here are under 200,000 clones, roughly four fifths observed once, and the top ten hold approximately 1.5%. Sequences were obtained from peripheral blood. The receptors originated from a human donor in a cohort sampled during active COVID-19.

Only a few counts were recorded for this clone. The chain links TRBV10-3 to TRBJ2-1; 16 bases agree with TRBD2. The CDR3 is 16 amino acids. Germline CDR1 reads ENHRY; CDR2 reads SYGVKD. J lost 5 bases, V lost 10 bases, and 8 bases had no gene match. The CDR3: CATAGTSGRANNEQFF. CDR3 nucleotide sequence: TGTGCCACCGCCGGGACTAGCGGGAGGGCGAACAATGAGCAGTTCTTC.

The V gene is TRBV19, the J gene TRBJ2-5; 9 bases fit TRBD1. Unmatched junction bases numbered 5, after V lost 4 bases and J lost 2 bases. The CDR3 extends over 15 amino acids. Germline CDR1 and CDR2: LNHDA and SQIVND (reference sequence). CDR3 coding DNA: TGTGCCAGTAGTAAAAGACAGGGGGTACAAGAGACCCAGTACTTC. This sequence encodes CASSKRQGVQETQYF.

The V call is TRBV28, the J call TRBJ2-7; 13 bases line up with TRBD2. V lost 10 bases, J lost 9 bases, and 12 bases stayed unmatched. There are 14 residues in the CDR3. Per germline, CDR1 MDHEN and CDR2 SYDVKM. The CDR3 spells CATTGTSGTRGQYF. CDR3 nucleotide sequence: TGTGCCACCACCGGGACTAGCGGGACGAGGGGGCAGTACTTC.

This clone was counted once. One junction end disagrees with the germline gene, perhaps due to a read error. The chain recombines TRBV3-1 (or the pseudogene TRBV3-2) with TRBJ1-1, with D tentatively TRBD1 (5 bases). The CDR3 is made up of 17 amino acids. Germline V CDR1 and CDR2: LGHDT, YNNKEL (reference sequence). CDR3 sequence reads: CASSQAGGLGLKTEAFF. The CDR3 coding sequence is TGTGCCAGCAGCCAAGCGGGGGGACTTGGTCTGAAAACTGAAGCTTTCTTT.

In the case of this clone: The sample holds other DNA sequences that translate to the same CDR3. CDR3 region: CASSDRVYQPQHF. Written as DNA, the CDR3 is TGTGCCAGCAGTGACAGGGTCTATCAGCCCCAGCATTTT. The chain has TRBV6-2 or TRBV6-3 and TRBJ1-5; 7 positions match TRBD1. With 5 bases clipped from V and 5 bases from J, the junction kept 3 bases outside the gene matches. This CDR3 is 13 amino acids long. The germline V gene has CDR1 MNHEY and CDR2 SVGEGT.

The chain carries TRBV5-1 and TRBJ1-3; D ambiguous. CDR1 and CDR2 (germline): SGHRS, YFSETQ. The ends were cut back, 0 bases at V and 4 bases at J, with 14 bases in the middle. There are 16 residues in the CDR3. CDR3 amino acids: CASSLAPGSSGNTIYF. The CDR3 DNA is TGCGCCAGCAGCTTGGCCCCGGGTTCTTCAGGAAACACCATATATTTT.

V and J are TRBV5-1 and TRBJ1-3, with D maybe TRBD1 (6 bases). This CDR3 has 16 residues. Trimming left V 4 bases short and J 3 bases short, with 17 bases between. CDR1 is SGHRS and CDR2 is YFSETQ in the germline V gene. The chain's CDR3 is CASSRVTTGIGNTIYF. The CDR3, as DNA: TGCGCCAGCAGCAGGGTGACAACAGGGATTGGAAACACCATATATTTT.

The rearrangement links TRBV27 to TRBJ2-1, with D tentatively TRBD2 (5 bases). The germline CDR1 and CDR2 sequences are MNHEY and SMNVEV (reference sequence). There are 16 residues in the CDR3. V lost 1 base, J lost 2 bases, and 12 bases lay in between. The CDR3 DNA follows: TGTGCCAGCAGTTTATTCACCGGGGATACCTACAATGAGCAGTTCTTC. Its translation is CASSLFTGDTYNEQFF.

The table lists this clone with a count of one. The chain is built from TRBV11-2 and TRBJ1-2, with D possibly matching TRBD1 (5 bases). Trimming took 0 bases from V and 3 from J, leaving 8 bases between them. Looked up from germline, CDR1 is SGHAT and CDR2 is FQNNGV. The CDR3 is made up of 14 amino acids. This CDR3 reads CASSLDTGDYGYTF. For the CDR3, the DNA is TGTGCCAGCAGCTTAGATACGGGGGACTATGGCTACACCTTC.

The CDR3, as DNA: TGTGCCAGCAGTTCGACAGGGGGATTTACTGAAGCTTTCTTT. Residues: CASSSTGGFTEAFF. V usage is TRBV27 and J usage is TRBJ1-1; 9 bases fit TRBD1. The germline V gene has CDR1 MNHEY and CDR2 SMNVEV (reference sequence). V dropped 4 bases and J dropped 5; count of bases not matched to a gene: 5. This CDR3 has 14 amino acids.

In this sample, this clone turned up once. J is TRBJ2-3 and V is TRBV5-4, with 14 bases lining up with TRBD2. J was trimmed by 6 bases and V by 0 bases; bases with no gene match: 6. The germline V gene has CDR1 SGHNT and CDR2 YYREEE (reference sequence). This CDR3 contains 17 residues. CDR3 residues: CASSLAATSGRADTQYF. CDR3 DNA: TGTGCCAGCAGCTTGGCCGCGACTAGCGGGAGGGCCGATACGCAGTATTTT.

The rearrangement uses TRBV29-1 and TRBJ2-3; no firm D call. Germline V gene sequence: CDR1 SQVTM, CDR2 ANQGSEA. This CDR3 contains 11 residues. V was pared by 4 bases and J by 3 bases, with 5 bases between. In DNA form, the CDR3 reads TGCAGCGTTGCGACTACAGATACGCAGTATTTT. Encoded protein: CSVATTDTQYF.

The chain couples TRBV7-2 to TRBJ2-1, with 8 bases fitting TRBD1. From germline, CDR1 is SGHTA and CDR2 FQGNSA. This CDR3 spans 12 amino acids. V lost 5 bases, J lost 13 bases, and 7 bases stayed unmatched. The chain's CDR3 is CASSATGALQFF. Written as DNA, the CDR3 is TGTGCCAGCAGCGCGACAGGGGCACTTCAGTTCTTC.

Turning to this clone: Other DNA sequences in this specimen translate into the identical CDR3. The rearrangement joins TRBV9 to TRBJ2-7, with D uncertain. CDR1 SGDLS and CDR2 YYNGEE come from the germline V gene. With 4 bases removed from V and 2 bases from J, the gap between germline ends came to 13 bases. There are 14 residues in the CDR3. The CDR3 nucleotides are TGTGCCAGCAGCCCACGACAAGTTCCCTACGAGCAGTACTTC. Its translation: CASSPRQVPYEQYF.

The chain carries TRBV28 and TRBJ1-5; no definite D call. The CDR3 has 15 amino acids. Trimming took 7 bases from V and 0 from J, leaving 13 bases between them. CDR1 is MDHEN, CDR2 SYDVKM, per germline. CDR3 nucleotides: TGTGCCAGCATCCCTCCCCACTCTAGCAATCAGCCCCAGCATTTT. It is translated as CASIPPHSSNQPQHF.

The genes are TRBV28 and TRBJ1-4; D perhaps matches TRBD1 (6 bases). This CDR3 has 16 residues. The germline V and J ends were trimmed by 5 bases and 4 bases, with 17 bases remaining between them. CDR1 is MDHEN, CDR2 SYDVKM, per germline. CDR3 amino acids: CASSPRAGGYNEKLFF. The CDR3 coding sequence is TGTGCCAGCAGTCCCCGAGCGGGGGGCTATAATGAAAAACTGTTTTTT. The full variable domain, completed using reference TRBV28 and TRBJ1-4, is DVKVTQSSRYLVKRTGEKVFLECVQDMDHENMFWYRQDPGLGLRLIYFSYDVKMKEKGDIPEGYSVSREKKERFSLILESASTNQTSMYLCASSPRAGGYNEKLFFGSGTQLSVL.

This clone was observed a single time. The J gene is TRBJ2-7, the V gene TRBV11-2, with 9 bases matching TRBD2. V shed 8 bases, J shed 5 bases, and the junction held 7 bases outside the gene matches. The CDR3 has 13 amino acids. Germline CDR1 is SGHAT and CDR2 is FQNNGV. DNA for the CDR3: TGTGCCAGCGGTAGCGGGAGAAGGGACGAGCAGTACTTC. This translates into CASGSGRRDEQYF.

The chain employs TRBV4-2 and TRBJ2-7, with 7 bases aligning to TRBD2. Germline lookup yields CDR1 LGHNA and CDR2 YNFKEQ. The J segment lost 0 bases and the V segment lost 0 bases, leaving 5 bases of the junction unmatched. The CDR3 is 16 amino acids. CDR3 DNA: TGTGCCAGCAGCCAAGAGGGGCGGGGGAGCTCCTACGAGCAGTACTTC. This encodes CASSQEGRGSSYEQYF.

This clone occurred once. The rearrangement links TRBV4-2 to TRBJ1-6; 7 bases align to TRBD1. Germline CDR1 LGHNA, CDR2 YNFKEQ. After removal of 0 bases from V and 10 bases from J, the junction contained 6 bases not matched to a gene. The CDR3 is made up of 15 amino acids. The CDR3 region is CASSQEGTGESPLHF. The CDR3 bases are TGTGCCAGCAGCCAAGAGGGAACAGGGGAGTCACCCCTCCACTTT.

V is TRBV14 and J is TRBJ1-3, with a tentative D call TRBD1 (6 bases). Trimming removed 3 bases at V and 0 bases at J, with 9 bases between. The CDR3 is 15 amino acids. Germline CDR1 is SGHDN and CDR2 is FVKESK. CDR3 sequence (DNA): TGTGCCAGCAGCCATACAGGGACCTCTGGAAACACCATATATTTT. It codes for CASSHTGTSGNTIYF.

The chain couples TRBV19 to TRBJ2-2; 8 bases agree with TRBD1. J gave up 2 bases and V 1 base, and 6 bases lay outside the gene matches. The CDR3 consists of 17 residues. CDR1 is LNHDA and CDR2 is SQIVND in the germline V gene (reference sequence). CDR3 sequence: CASSIGSDRGNTGELFF. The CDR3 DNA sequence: TGTGCCAGTAGTATAGGATCCGACAGGGGAAACACCGGGGAGCTGTTTTTT.

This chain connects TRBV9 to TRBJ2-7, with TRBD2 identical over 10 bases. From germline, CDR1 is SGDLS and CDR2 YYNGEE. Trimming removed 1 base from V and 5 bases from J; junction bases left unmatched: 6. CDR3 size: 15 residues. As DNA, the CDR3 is TGTGCCAGCAGCGTACTAGCGGGAGTGCCCGACGAGCAGTACTTC. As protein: CASSVLAGVPDEQYF.

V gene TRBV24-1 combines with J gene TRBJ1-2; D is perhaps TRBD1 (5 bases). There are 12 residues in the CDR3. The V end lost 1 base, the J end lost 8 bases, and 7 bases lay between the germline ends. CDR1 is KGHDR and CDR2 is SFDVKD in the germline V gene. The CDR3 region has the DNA TGTGCCACCAGTGATTTTGCAGGGGGCTACACCTTC. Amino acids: CATSDFAGGYTF.

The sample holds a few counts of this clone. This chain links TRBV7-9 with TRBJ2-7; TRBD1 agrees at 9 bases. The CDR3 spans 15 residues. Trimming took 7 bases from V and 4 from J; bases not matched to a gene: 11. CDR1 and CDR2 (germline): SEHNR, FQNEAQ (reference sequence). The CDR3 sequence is CASTRRGQGTYEQYF. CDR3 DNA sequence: TGTGCCAGCACCCGCCGAGGACAGGGGACATACGAGCAGTACTTC.

In DNA form, the CDR3 reads TGTGCCAGCAGCCACGGGACTAGCGGGTCCTACGAGCAGTACTTC. Its protein is CASSHGTSGSYEQYF. The J gene is TRBJ2-7, the V gene TRBV5-4; 12 bases line up with TRBD2. CDR1 and CDR2 (germline): SGHNT, YYREEE (reference sequence). With 4 bases clipped from V and 1 base from J, the junction kept 3 bases outside the gene matches. The CDR3 is 15 amino acids.

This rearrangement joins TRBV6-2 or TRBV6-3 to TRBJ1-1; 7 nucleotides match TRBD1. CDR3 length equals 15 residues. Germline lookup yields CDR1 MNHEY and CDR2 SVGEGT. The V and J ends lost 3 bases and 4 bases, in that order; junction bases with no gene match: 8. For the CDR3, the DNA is TGTGCCAGCAGTTATACGAGGGGGCGGGCCACTGAAGCTTTCTTT. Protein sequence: CASSYTRGRATEAFF.

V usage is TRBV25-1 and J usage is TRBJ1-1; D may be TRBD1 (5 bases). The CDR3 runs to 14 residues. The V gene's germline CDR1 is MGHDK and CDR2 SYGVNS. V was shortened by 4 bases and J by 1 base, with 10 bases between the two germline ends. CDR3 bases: TGTGCCAGCAGTGCCCTCAGGGAGAACACTGAAGCTTTCTTT. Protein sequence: CASSALRENTEAFF.

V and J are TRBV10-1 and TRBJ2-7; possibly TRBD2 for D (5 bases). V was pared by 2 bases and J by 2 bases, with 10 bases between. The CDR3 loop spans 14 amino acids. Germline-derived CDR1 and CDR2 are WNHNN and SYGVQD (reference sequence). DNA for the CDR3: TGCGCCAGCAGTGAGGGACTGAGGGCCTACGAGCAGTACTTC. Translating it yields CASSEGLRAYEQYF.

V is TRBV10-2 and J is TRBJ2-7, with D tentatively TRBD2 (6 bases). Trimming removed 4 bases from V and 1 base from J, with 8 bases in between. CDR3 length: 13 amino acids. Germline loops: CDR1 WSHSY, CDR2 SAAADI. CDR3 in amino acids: CASSVGGSYEQYF. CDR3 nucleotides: TGCGCCAGCAGTGTAGGAGGGTCCTACGAGCAGTACTTC.

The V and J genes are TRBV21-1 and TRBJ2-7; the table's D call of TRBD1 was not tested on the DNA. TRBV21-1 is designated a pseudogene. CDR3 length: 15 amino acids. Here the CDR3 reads CASSKGTPFPYEQYF. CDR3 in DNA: TGTGCCAGCAGCAAGGGGACACCGTTTCCCTACGAGCAGTACTTC.

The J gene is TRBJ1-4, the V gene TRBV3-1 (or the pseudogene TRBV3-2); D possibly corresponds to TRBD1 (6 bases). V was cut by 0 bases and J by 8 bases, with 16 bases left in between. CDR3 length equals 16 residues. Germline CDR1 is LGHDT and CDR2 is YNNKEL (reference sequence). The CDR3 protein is CASSQEGGRGAEKLFF. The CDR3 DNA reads TGTGCCAGCAGCCAAGAGGGAGGGAGGGGGGCCGAAAAACTGTTTTTT.

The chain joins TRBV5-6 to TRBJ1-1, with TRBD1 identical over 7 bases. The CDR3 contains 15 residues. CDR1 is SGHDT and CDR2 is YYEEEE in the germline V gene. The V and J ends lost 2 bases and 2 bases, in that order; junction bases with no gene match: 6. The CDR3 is CASSFRDSGNTEAFF. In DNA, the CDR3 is TGTGCCAGCAGCTTCCGGGACAGCGGTAACACTGAAGCTTTCTTT. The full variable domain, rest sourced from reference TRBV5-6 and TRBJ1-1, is DAGVTQSPTHLIKTRGQQVTLRCSPKSGHDTVSWYQQALGQGPQFIFQYYEEEERQRGNFPDRFSGHQFPNYSSELNVNALLLGDSALYLCASSFRDSGNTEAFFGQGTRLTVV.